This T cell receptor (beta chain) was captured by sequencing in a study of CD8 T cells in Susac syndrome. The germline CDR1 and CDR2 sequences are LGHNA and YSLEER. This CDR3 contains 16 residues. V was shortened by 0 bases and J by 6 bases, with 16 bases between the two germline ends. Random hexamers were used to reverse transcribe 0.5 to 1 ug of RNA. A single record per CDR3 protein comes from TCRdb applying MiXCR to the immunoSEQ multiplex PCR reads. The sample carries fewer than 250,000 distinct CDR3 sequences, approximately 94% recorded once. Material for sequencing was CD4+ T cells from PBMCs. This receptor was identified in a human donor in good health. The V gene is TRBV4-3, the J gene TRBJ2-3; D is possibly TRBD1 or TRBD2 (6 bases each). CDR3 bases: TGCGCCAGCAGCCAAGATGGGGGCGGGATGGGGGATACGCAGTATTTT. This gives the protein CASSQDGGGMGDTQYF.